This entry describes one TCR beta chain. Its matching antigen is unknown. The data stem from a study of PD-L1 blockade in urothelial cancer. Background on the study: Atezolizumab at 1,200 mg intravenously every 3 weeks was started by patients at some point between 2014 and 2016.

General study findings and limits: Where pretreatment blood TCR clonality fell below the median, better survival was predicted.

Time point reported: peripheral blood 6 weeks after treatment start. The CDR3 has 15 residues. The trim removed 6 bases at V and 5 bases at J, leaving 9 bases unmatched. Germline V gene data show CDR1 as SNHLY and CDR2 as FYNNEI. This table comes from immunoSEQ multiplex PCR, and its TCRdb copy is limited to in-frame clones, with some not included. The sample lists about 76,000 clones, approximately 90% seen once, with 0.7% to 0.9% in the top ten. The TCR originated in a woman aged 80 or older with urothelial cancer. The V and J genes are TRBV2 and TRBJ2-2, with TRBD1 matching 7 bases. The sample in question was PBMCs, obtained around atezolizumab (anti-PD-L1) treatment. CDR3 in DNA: TGTGCCAGCAGGCCCGGACAGGTTAGGACCGGGGAGCTGTTTTTT. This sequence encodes CASRPGQVRTGELFF.